Sequencing of this TCR beta chain was carried out in a study of T-cell reconstitution after alpha-beta-depleted transplantation in children (dated by TCRdb to between 2015 and 2016). As for the study more broadly: T-cell immune reconstitution after TCRalphabeta/CD19-depleted allogeneic hematopoietic cell transplantation in children was quantitatively tracked in the study by means of TCR repertoire profiling.

The library was made by PCR. Sequencing was carried out with an Illumina HiSeq 2500. TCR libraries were prepared with molecular barcoding, using unique molecular identifiers to normalize TCRbeta repertoire quantification. TCRdb ran its own pipeline on the public reads, namely fastp trimming at Q25 and MiXCR clone calling, and kept in-frame beta chains. For every CDR3 protein sequence, its rows merge into one entry that carries the most common genes and DNA. For this sample there are about a million distinct CDR3 sequences; roughly 31% appear just once. The leading ten clones occupy 28% of the sample. In light of the paper, this sample's treatment or condition label describes: allogeneic hematopoietic cell transplantation with graft depleted of TCRalphabeta T cells and CD19 B cells. Transplant recipients were children who received TCRalphabeta/CD19-depleted allogeneic hematopoietic cell grafts. Concerning this clonotype: The target of this receptor is not known. Base qualities are missing; no much larger clone stands one base away.

Reading from cysteine to phenylalanine, the CDR3 counts 14 amino acids. Of all the DNA, just the CDR3 is kept, 42 bases in frame from base 1. The junction shows trimming of 4 bases on V and 8 bases on J, plus 15 bases between the germline ends. The germline V gene encodes CDR1 SGHVS and CDR2 FQNEAQ. What the authors observed across the whole study: Apparently early alphabetaT-cell count recovery about two months after transplant reportedly relied on only several hundred rapidly expanded clones derived from non-depleted graft cells. Hyperexpanded clone frequencies declined over subsequent months; after one year, T-cell counts and TCRbeta diversity were mostly attributed to newly produced T cells. In some patients, the high TCRbeta diversity seen at day 60 was put down to recipient T cells and intrathymic progenitors that had survived conditioning.

The V gene is TRBV7-8 and the J gene is TRBJ1-3, and TRBD1 may be the D gene, going by 5 matching bases. The sample in question was PBMCs, mostly from graft donor cells, obtained 360 days after TCRalphabeta/CD19-depleted stem cell transplant. The origin of this receptor is a boy under two years old who had a stem cell transplant for SCID, so the T cells may come from the graft donor. The CDR3 amino acid sequence is: CASSYYRTVDTIYF. The nucleotides are TGTGCCAGCAGCTACTACAGGACGGTGGACACCATATATTTT.